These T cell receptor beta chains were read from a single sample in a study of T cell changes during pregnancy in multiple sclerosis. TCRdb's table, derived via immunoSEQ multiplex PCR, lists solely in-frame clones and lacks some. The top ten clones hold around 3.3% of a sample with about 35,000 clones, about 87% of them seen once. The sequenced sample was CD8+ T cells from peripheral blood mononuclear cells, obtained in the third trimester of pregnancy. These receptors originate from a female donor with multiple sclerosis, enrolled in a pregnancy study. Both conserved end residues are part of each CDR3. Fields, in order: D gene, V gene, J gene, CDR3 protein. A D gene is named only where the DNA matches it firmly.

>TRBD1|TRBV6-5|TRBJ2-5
CASSLTGDQETQYF
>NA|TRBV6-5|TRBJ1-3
CASSYGQFIAGNTIYF
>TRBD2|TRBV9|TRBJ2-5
CASSVARDGGAETQYF
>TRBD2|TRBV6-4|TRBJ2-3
CASSPGLATDTQYF
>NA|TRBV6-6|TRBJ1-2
CASSYGGLVGYTF
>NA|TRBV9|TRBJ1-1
CASSPPARGIGTEAFF
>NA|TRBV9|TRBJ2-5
CASSPDTLYQETQYF
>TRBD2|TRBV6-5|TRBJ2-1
CASGSGGWGEQFF
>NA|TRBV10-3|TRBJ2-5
CAISDGQRQETQYF
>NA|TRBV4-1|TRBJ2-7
CASSQDGQNPYEQYF
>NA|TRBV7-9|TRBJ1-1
CASSLGVGAEAFF
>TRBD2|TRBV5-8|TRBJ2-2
CASSLALRGVANTGELFF
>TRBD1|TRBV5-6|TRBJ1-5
CASSLGGGNQPQHF
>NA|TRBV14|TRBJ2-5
CASSQLTGTRETQYF
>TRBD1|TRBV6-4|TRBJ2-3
CASSEDGTGGTDTQYF
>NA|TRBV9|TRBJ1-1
CASSVGTSRTEAFF
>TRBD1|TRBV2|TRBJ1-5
CASKTGDQPQHF
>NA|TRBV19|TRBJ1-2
CASSPGGGLYGYTF
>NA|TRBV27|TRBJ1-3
CASSLSQGNTIYF
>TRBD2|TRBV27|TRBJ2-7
CASSLEGGYEQYF
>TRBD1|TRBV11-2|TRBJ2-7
CASSPGTGNYEQYF
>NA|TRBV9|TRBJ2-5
CASSVGPIPTTETQYF
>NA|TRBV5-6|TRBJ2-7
CASSRGSYEQYF
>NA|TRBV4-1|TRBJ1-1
CASSQDPAVNTEAFF
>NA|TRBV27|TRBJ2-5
CASSLAITSVETQYF
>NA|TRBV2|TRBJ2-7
CASSDRVGAYEQYF
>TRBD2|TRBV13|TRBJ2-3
CASSLTSGVTDTQYF